This TCR beta chain was documented in a study of CD4+ T cells in melanoma. TCRdb's table, derived via immunoSEQ multiplex PCR, lists solely in-frame clones and lacks some. The sample shows 10,000 to 14,000 clones, less than 75% of them seen only once. Germline lookup yields CDR1 GTSNPN and CDR2 SVGIG (reference sequence). The J segment lost 2 bases and the V segment lost 1 base, leaving 5 bases of the junction unmatched. The CDR3 runs to 15 residues. The genes are TRBV30 and TRBJ2-5, with 9 nucleotides matching TRBD2. This clonotype originated in a human donor with melanoma. Sequenced sample: cells from a culture (not recorded whether cultured in vitro). The CDR3 region is CAWSASTSGQETQYF. The CDR3 DNA reads TGTGCCTGGAGTGCCTCAACTAGCGGGCAAGAGACCCAGTACTTC. Using reference TRBV30 and TRBJ2-5 for the parts outside the CDR3, the full variable domain is SQTIHQWPATLVQPVGSPLSLECTVEGTSNPNLYWYRQAAGRGLQLLFYSVGIGQISSEVPQNLSASRPQDRQFILSSKKLLLSDSGFYLCAWSASTSGQETQYFGPGTRLLVL.